A single T cell receptor (beta chain) is shown here with its context. What it binds is not known. The CDR3 covers 16 residues. V was shortened by 7 bases and J by 0 bases, with 19 bases between the two germline ends. The germline V gene encodes CDR1 SGHRS and CDR2 YFSETQ. The PCR employed 60 Vbeta primers together with 13 Jbeta primers. Method: immunoSEQ multiplex PCR; TCRdb's copy keeps in-frame clones and lacks some. The data hold roughly 80,000 clones, with 65% to 70% observed a single time. These data come from a study of cytomegalovirus exposure and HLA in healthy donors. Study results and caveats: One variant, a missense change in DCLRE1C, was linked in a later analysis to TCR beta V- and J-gene trimming. High sensitivity and specificity were reportedly achieved when the classifier diagnosed cytomegalovirus status.

The sequenced sample consisted of PBMCs. This receptor was obtained from a woman between 45 and 65 years old in good health and CMV-seropositive. The chain is built from TRBV5-1 and TRBJ2-5; possible D gene TRBD2, 5 bases. CDR3 nucleotides: TGCGCCAGCCTCCCTCGACACCCGGGGTACCAAGAGACCCAGTACTTC. Protein: CASLPRHPGYQETQYF.